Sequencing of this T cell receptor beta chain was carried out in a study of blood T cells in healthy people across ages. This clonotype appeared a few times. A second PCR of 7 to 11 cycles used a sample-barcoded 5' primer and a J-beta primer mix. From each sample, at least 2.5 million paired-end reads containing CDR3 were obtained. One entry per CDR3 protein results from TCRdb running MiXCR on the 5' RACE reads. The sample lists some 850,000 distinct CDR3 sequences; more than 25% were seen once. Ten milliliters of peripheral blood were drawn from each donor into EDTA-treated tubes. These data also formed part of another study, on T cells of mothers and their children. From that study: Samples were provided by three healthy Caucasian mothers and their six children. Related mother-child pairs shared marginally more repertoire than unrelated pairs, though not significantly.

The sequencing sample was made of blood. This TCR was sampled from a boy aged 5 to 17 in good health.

The CDR3 sequence is CASSQGQATYEQYF. For the CDR3, the DNA is TGTGCCAGCAGCCAGGGACAGGCAACATACGAGCAGTACTTC. This rearrangement joins TRBV7-2 to TRBJ2-5; 8 positions agree with TRBD1. The end of the DNA aligns better with TRBJ2-7, so the J call may be wrong. Germline V gene lookup returns CDR1 SGHTA and CDR2 FQGNSA. The length of the CDR3 is 14 residues.